The 17 T cell receptor beta chains reported below all come from one sample, sequenced in a study of T-cell memory formation after mild COVID-19. Via MiXCR, TCRdb re-called the 5' RACE reads, giving one row per CDR3 protein. Of approximately 580,000 distinct CDR3 sequences in the sample, about a fifth are singletons; the top ten hold around 12%. Sample: PBMCs or a T cell subset sorted from them (not recorded which). The receptors were gathered from an adult woman who had mild COVID-19 (a few samples of this study predate the infection). Cell type and time point are not known.

This clonotype has a count of ten or more. The rearrangement joins TRBV5-1 to TRBJ2-1, with 14 nucleotides matching TRBD2. V lost 4 bases to trimming and J lost 9 bases; unmatched junction nucleotides: 6. The CDR3 contains 15 residues. CDR1 SGHRS and CDR2 YFSETQ come from the germline V gene. The chain's CDR3 is CASSPGLAGASEQFF. CDR3 in DNA: TGCGCCAGCAGCCCGGGACTAGCGGGAGCCAGTGAGCAGTTCTTC. The entire variable domain, with the rest obtained from reference TRBV5-1 and TRBJ2-1, is as follows: KAGVTQTPRYLIKTRGQQVTLSCSPISGHRSVSWYQQTPGQGLQFLFEYFSETQRNKGNFPGRFSGRQFSNSRSEMNVSTLELGDSALYLCASSPGLAGASEQFFGPGTRLTVL.

This clonotype has only a few counts. The V and J genes are TRBV5-1 and TRBJ2-5; D is ambiguous. V lost 5 bases and J lost 7, with 30 bases in between. Per germline, CDR1 SGHRS and CDR2 YFSETQ. The CDR3 runs 18 residues. Here the CDR3 reads CASRAERDSRELPWTQYF. In nucleotides, the CDR3 is TGCGCCAGCAGAGCCGAACGCGACTCGCGTGAATTGCCCTGGACCCAGTACTTC.

This clonotype was detected a few times. The chain joins TRBV15 to TRBJ2-7, with D possibly being TRBD2 (6 bases). The CDR3 is 16 residues long. Germline-derived CDR1 and CDR2 are LNHNV and YYDKDF (reference sequence). The germline V and J ends were trimmed by 1 base and 7 bases, with 20 bases remaining between them. The CDR3 is CATSRVGGSWLWEQYF. The DNA for the CDR3 is TGTGCCACCAGCAGAGTTGGGGGGTCTTGGCTCTGGGAGCAGTACTTC.

The chain links TRBV7-9 to TRBJ2-5; 8 bases are a match to TRBD2. Germline lookup yields CDR1 SEHNR and CDR2 FQNEAQ (reference sequence). The CDR3 covers 15 residues. The J segment lost 2 bases and the V segment lost 3 bases, leaving 5 bases of the junction unmatched. The CDR3 coding sequence is TGTGCCAGCAGCTTGGCCGGGACTAGACAAGAGACCCAGTACTTC. It is translated as CASSLAGTRQETQYF.

The genes are TRBV7-9 and TRBJ1-5, with TRBD1 as a possible D gene (5 bases). The CDR3 has 16 residues. Germline V gives CDR1 SEHNR, CDR2 FQNEAQ (reference sequence). Trimming cost V 5 bases and J 7 bases, with 21 bases left between them. The DNA of the CDR3 is TGTGCCAGCAGCGACATGTATGGGCAGGGCGGACAGCCCCAGCATTTT. It codes for CASSDMYGQGGQPQHF.

This clonotype was counted at least ten times. The V gene is TRBV6-1, the J gene TRBJ1-2; D unclear. The CDR3 extends over 11 amino acids. V was shortened by 10 bases and J by 2 bases, with 8 bases between the two germline ends. The germline V gene has CDR1 MNHNS and CDR2 SASEGT. CDR3 region: CATTQNYGYTF. The DNA for the CDR3 is TGTGCCACCACACAGAACTATGGCTACACCTTC.

V and J are TRBV12-3 or TRBV12-4 and TRBJ2-5; 12 nucleotides align to TRBD2. This CDR3 comprises 16 residues. Germline trimming cut 8 bases from V and 5 bases from J; bases unmatched to any gene: 12. In nucleotides, the CDR3 is TGTGCCAGCTGTATGACTAGCGGGAGTCAAACGGAGACCCAGTACTTC. It translates to CASCMTSGSQTETQYF.

This chain connects TRBV5-1 to TRBJ1-2; D may be TRBD1 (5 bases). CDR1 and CDR2 from the germline V gene are SGHRS and YFSETQ. The CDR3 is made up of 13 amino acids. V was clipped by 4 bases and J by 8 bases, with 15 bases between them. CDR3 coding DNA: TGCGCCAGCAGCCCCTTGGGGCGCCCCGGCTACACCTTC. Protein sequence: CASSPLGRPGYTF.

This clonotype was recorded a few times. The chain employs TRBV4-1 and TRBJ2-1; 11 bases match TRBD2. CDR3 length equals 15 residues. V shed 3 bases and J 7 bases; nucleotides not matched to a gene: 5. Germline V gene data show CDR1 as MGHRA and CDR2 as YSYEKL. CDR3 sequence: CASSQVGTSGNEQFF. CDR3 coding DNA: TGCGCCAGCAGCCAGGTAGGGACTAGCGGAAATGAGCAGTTCTTC.

The V gene is TRBV7-9, the J gene TRBJ2-1, with D unclear. The germline gives CDR1 SEHNR, CDR2 FQNEAQ (reference sequence). The CDR3 has 13 amino acids. V was clipped by 1 base and J by 8 bases, with 9 bases between them. The CDR3 DNA reads TGTGCCAGCAGCTTAGTATCTTTCTATGAGCAGTTCTTC. Translating gives CASSLVSFYEQFF.

This clonotype came up a few times. The CDR3: CASTPVGASGHNEQFF. The DNA of the CDR3 is TGTGCCAGCACCCCAGTAGGGGCTAGCGGGCACAATGAGCAGTTCTTC. The chain employs TRBV9 and TRBJ2-1; 8 bases align to TRBD2. CDR1 SGDLS and CDR2 YYNGEE come from the germline V gene. The CDR3 consists of 16 residues. The V and J ends lost 6 bases and 5 bases, in that order; junction bases with no gene match: 13.

This clonotype came up a few times. The V gene is TRBV7-9, the J gene TRBJ2-5; maybe TRBD2 (6 bases). V lost 1 base, J lost 5 bases, and 11 bases lay in between. CDR1 and CDR2 (germline): SEHNR, FQNEAQ (reference sequence). The CDR3 length is 14 residues. CDR3 protein: CASSLGRTMETQYF. The CDR3 nucleotides read TGTGCCAGCAGCTTAGGTCGGACTATGGAGACCCAGTACTTC.

The rearrangement links TRBV6-2 or TRBV6-3 to TRBJ2-5, with D tentatively TRBD1 (6 bases). Trimming took off 5 bases at V and 8 bases at J, with 18 bases between the two ends. CDR3 size: 14 residues. The germline V gene encodes CDR1 MNHEY and CDR2 SVGEGT. CDR3 in amino acids: CASSKDRPRLTQYF. The DNA for the CDR3 is TGTGCCAGCAGTAAAGACAGGCCCCGGCTAACCCAGTACTTC.

This clonotype was seen only a few times. This chain joins TRBV7-9 and TRBJ2-7; D not resolved. CDR1 is SEHNR and CDR2 is FQNEAQ in the germline V gene (reference sequence). The CDR3 sequence is 13 residues long. Deletions cut 6 bases from V and 4 bases from J, with 13 bases between. CDR3 amino acids: CASSHLLGYEQYF. For the CDR3, the DNA is TGTGCCAGCAGTCACTTATTAGGGTACGAGCAGTACTTC.

The J gene is TRBJ1-6, the V gene TRBV7-6; 7 bases agree with TRBD1. In germline, CDR1 is SGHVS, CDR2 FNYEAQ. The CDR3 is made up of 13 amino acids. Losses at the gene ends were 6 bases for V and 9 bases for J; bases not matched to a gene: 5. The CDR3 loop is CASRDRRGSPLHF. Here the CDR3 DNA reads TGTGCCAGCAGGGACAGGAGAGGTTCACCCCTCCACTTT.

This chain joins TRBV7-2 and TRBJ1-1; the match to TRBD1 covers 7 bases. CDR3 length equals 14 residues. The germline CDR1 and CDR2 sequences are SGHTA and FQGNSA. J lost 4 bases, V lost 5 bases, and 7 bases had no gene match. For the CDR3, the DNA is TGTGCCAGCAGCCAGGGGACAGCCGGCACTGAAGCTTTCTTT. Residues: CASSQGTAGTEAFF.

The genes are TRBV3-1 and TRBJ2-1, with a possible D match to TRBD1 (6 bases). Germline V lookup: CDR1 LGHDT, CDR2 YNNKEL (reference sequence). Trimming took 4 bases from V and 0 from J, leaving 13 bases between them. The CDR3 totals 16 residues. CDR3 loop: CASSRYRDGSYNEQFF. Here the CDR3 DNA reads TGTGCCAGCAGCCGATACAGGGATGGCTCCTACAATGAGCAGTTCTTC.